This T cell receptor beta chain is from a study of blood T cell repertoires in COVID-19 (TCRdb year 2020). For the study in its entirety: Collaborator samples came from the United States, Italy and Spain and covered acute and convalescent phases of COVID-19. The samples were drawn from two sources: the first 160 participants of the ongoing ImmuneRACE study, and 1,000 to 1,500 subjects contributed by 6 global collaborators. The dataset comprised deeply sampled blood TCRbeta repertoires from subjects exposed to, actively infected with, or recovered from COVID-19. The prospective study material was composed of cDNA or gDNA derived from T cells, B-cell-depleted T cells, or PBMCs. The repertoires were made available in a free public database intended to serve as a resource for research on the immune response to SARS-CoV-2. Where available, HLA class I and class II types were taken from metadata supplied by the sample provider and were not determined by assay-based typing. The sample metadata nearly always contained a de-identified subject ID, COVID-19 status, age in years and sex. Points the paper makes about the study in general: The quantity of clinical and demographic metadata differed by source and by participant and was supplied without curation.

Samples from volunteer blood donors who had recovered from COVID-19 were contributed by a second Seattle source. The collaborating institutions used their own protocols to collect whole blood in K2EDTA tubes. For TCRbeta analysis, collaborator samples were shipped as frozen whole blood, as isolated PBMCs, or as DNA extracted from either sample type. Comment on this clone: Its specific antigen is unknown. No much larger clone exists at a distance of one base, and base qualities are not known.

TCRbeta CDR3 regions were amplified from genomic DNA using the immunoSEQ Assay, a bias-controlled multiplex PCR. On the authors' methods: Within the assay, amplification of reference gene primers was used to estimate how many nucleated cells each sample contained. Sequence reads were collapsed and filtered to measure the absolute abundance of every unique TCRbeta CDR3 rearrangement. For each sample, productive Simpson clonality was calculated as the square root of Simpson's diversity index over productive rearrangements. TCRdb holds this immuneACCESS table with in-frame rearrangements only. Some clones are missing; in checked studies, unresolved V genes explain under half, and the rest has no known cause. V and J calls and clone size come straight from that table; D and trimming were deduced from the DNA. The table for this sample lists under 250,000 clones; around nine tenths of them were counted only once. About 6.5% of the sample goes to the ten largest clones.

The CDR3 goes from the cysteine to the phenylalanine over 14 residues. Just the 42-base CDR3 DNA is kept, in frame starting at base 1. CDR1 and CDR2 were assigned from the germline V gene as SGHTA and FQGNSA. The V end gives up 4 bases and the J end 9 bases, leaving 6 bases in the junction not matched to a gene. The sequenced material came from peripheral blood. This clonotype originated in a man aged 55 to 70 who had recovered from COVID-19. The V and J genes are TRBV7-2 and TRBJ1-6, with TRBD1 matching 7 junction bases. The DNA sequence is TGTGCCAGCAGCTCGGGACAGACCGTTTCACCCCTCCACTTT. The translation is CASSSGQTVSPLHF. Extended through the reference TRBV7-2 and TRBJ1-6 proteins, this CDR3 yields the full variable domain: GAGVSQSPSNKVTEKGKDVELRCDPISGHTALYWYRQSLGQGLEFLIYFQGNSAPDKSGLPSDRFSAERTGGSVSTLTIQRTQQEDSAVYLCASSSGQTVSPLHFGNGTRLTVT.